The rows below give T cell receptor beta chains drawn from one sample of a study of control samples from healthy donors and cancer patients. Method: immunoSEQ multiplex PCR; TCRdb's copy keeps in-frame clones and lacks some. Of 40,000 to 55,000 clones listed, 89% are singletons. The source material was PBMCs. These receptors originate from a man in his forties with colorectal cancer. Both conserved end residues are trimmed from each CDR3.

V: TRBV4-2
J: TRBJ2-7
CDR3: ASSQELAGGFAYEQY

V: TRBV27
J: TRBJ2-1
CDR3: ASSTPERPEQF

V: TRBV15
J: TRBJ2-1
CDR3: ATSREEGTEQF

V: TRBV7-7
J: TRBJ1-1
CDR3: ASSFDLNTEAF

V: TRBV27
J: TRBJ2-3
CDR3: ASSRPYTDTQY

V: TRBV4-1
J: TRBJ2-7
CDR3: ASSLWGLEQY

V: TRBV6-6
J: TRBJ2-7
CDR3: ASSQTSGWAYEQY

V: TRBV7-8
J: TRBJ2-7
CDR3: ASSPRLAGVRGEQY

V: TRBV30
J: TRBJ2-4
CDR3: AWRGRTGGVSIQY

V: TRBV6-2/TRBV6-3
J: TRBJ1-5
CDR3: ASSLAGGNQPQH

V: TRBV15
J: TRBJ1-2
CDR3: ATSRDSGVRSNYGYT

V: TRBV30
J: TRBJ1-4
CDR3: AWRPTGGSEKLF

V: TRBV18
J: TRBJ1-2
CDR3: ASSPAVSNYGYT

V: TRBV3-1/TRBV3-2
J: TRBJ2-7
CDR3: ASSLTGLHEQY

V: TRBV9
J: TRBJ2-2
CDR3: ASSVEGVNTGELF

V: TRBV7-9
J: TRBJ2-2
CDR3: ASSLGDRQFNTGELF

V: TRBV24-1
J: TRBJ2-2
CDR3: ATSDRALAGVSGELF

V: TRBV7-9
J: TRBJ1-4
CDR3: ASSLVLEGGEKLF